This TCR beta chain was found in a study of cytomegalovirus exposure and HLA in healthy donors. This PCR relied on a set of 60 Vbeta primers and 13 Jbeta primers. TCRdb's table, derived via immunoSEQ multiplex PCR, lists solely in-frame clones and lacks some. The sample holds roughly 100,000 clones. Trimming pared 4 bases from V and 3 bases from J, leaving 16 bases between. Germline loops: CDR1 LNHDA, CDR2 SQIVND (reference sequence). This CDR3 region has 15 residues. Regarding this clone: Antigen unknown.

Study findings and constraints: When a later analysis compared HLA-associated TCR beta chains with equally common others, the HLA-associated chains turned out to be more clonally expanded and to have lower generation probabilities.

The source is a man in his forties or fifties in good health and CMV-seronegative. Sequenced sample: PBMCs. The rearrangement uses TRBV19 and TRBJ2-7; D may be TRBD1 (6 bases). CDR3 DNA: TGTGCCAGTAGTAAAGGTTCGGGACATAACTACGAGCAGTACTTC. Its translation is CASSKGSGHNYEQYF.